Below are 4 T cell receptor beta chains sequenced from a single sample in a study of neurological immune-mediated disorders. TCRdb processed the 5' RACE reads anew with MiXCR; each CDR3 protein has one entry. Here the sample spans fewer than 35,000 distinct CDR3 sequences, 4.6% being singletons. Input material: PBMCs. The receptors stem from a young man in good health.

This clonotype has ten or more counts. The rearrangement links TRBV19 to TRBJ1-1; the D is unclear. The CDR3 extends over 13 amino acids. Germline CDR1 LNHDA, CDR2 SQIVND (reference sequence). V lost 1 base, J lost 7 bases, and 10 bases lay in between. The CDR3 protein is CASSIGGKVEAFF. CDR3 DNA sequence: TGTGCCAGTAGTATAGGAGGGAAAGTTGAAGCTTTCTTT.

In this sample, this clonotype turned up many times. The chain joins TRBV6-6 to TRBJ1-1; the match to TRBD1 covers 8 bases. This CDR3 comprises 16 residues. CDR1 MNHNY and CDR2 SVGAGI come from the germline V gene (reference sequence). Trimming took 6 bases from V and 6 from J; bases not matched to a gene: 15. The CDR3 DNA reads TGTGCCAGCAGCTCCCACTTTGACAGGGGAAAGCCTGAAGCTTTCTTT. It is translated as CASSSHFDRGKPEAFF.

This clonotype was observed many times. The chain links TRBV12-3 or TRBV12-4 to TRBJ2-5, with 16 bases fitting TRBD2. This CDR3 has 17 amino acids. V trimming: 7 bases; J trimming: 4 bases; junction bases outside the gene matches: 9. The CDR3 sequence is CASNPGLAGGNGETQYF. The DNA for the CDR3 is TGTGCCAGCAATCCGGGACTAGCGGGGGGGAATGGAGAGACCCAGTACTTC.

This clonotype was seen ten or more times. The chain uses TRBV6-5 and TRBJ2-5; 7 nucleotides line up with TRBD1. Losses at the gene ends were 5 bases for V and 5 bases for J; bases not matched to a gene: 5. Germline CDR1 is MNHEY and CDR2 is SVGAGI. The CDR3 consists of 13 residues. The CDR3 sequence: CASSTQGWETQYF. The CDR3 nucleotides read TGTGCCAGCAGTACACAGGGGTGGGAGACCCAGTACTTC.